One sample yielded the 20 T cell receptor beta chains listed below, sequenced in a study of T cells after yellow fever vaccination. MiXCR was run by TCRdb on the 5' RACE reads, yielding one entry per CDR3 protein. The sample has 450,000 to 650,000 distinct CDR3 sequences, approximately 12% seen once. The material sequenced was PBMCs, taken on the day of the yellow fever booster vaccination. The receptors come from a man aged 30-40 years who received the YFV17D yellow fever vaccine.

V and J are TRBV16 and TRBJ2-7; TRBD2 might be the D (5 bases). Per germline, CDR1 KGHSY and CDR2 FQNENV. The CDR3 has 15 amino acids. V lost 4 bases and J 0 bases, leaving 13 bases between the germline ends. CDR3 coding DNA: TGTGCCAGCAGCCGTCGGGGTAGCGCCTCCTACGAGCAGTACTTC. This translates into CASSRRGSASYEQYF.

This clonotype was picked up a small number of times. This chain links TRBV7-3 with TRBJ2-7, with D possibly being TRBD1 (6 bases). From germline, CDR1 is SGHTA and CDR2 FQGTGA. V shed 1 base and J shed 2 bases, with 12 bases lying between them. CDR3 size: 15 residues. The CDR3 spells CASSLNPGATYEQYF. CDR3 sequence (DNA): TGTGCCAGCAGCTTAAATCCAGGGGCTACCTACGAGCAGTACTTC.

This clonotype was detected a few times. This sequence joins TRBV6-6 and TRBJ2-3; unclear D gene. Germline V lookup: CDR1 MNHNY, CDR2 SVGAGI (reference sequence). V lost 8 bases, J lost 2 bases, and 11 bases lay in between. The CDR3 length is 13 residues. CDR3 nucleotides: TGTGCCAGCCACATTGGGGACACAGATACGCAGTATTTT. This codes for CASHIGDTDTQYF.

CDR3 loop: CASSPSGRPTGELFF. The CDR3 DNA reads TGTGCCAGCAGCCCCAGCGGGAGACCCACCGGGGAGCTGTTTTTT. This chain connects TRBV3-1 to TRBJ2-2, with 8 bases aligning to TRBD2. The germline CDR1 and CDR2 sequences are LGHDT and YNNKEL (reference sequence). V shed 4 bases, J shed 4 bases, and the junction held 5 bases outside the gene matches. The CDR3 is 15 amino acids. The full variable domain, completed using reference TRBV3-1 and TRBJ2-2, is DTAVSQTPKYLVTQMGNDKSIKCEQNLGHDTMYWYKQDSKKFLKIMFSYNNKELIINETVPNRFSPKSPDKAHLNLHINSLELGDSAVYFCASSPSGRPTGELFFGEGSRLTVL.

The chain joins TRBV6-2 or TRBV6-3 to TRBJ2-1; 11 bases are shared with TRBD2. Trimming cost V 8 bases and J 7 bases; bases outside gene matches: 7. CDR1 MNHEY and CDR2 SVGEGT come from the germline V gene. This CDR3 has 14 amino acids. The CDR3 protein is CASGIAGGFNEQFF. CDR3 DNA: TGTGCCAGCGGGATAGCGGGAGGGTTTAATGAGCAGTTCTTC.

This clonotype was recorded many times. This chain joins TRBV25-1 and TRBJ2-3; 10 bases are shared with TRBD1. There are 17 residues in the CDR3. CDR1 and CDR2 (germline): MGHDK, SYGVNS. Trimming cost V 3 bases and J 2 bases; bases outside gene matches: 8. The CDR3 DNA sequence: TGTGCCAGCAGTGAGCTTGGAGGGACAGGGGCCACAGATACGCAGTATTTT. It yields the protein CASSELGGTGATDTQYF. The full variable domain, its missing parts supplied by reference TRBV25-1 and TRBJ2-3, is EADIYQTPRYLVIGTGKKITLECSQTMGHDKMYWYQQDPGMELHLIHYSYGVNSTEKGDLSSESTVSRIRTEHFPLTLESARPSHTSQYLCASSELGGTGATDTQYFGPGTRLTVL.

This clonotype was picked up many times. The chain links TRBV20-1 to TRBJ2-6; TRBD2 agrees at 10 bases. The CDR3 spans 17 residues. In germline, CDR1 is DFQATT, CDR2 SNEGSKA (reference sequence). The ends lost 5 bases at V and 4 bases at J; junction bases unmatched: 11. CDR3 nucleotide sequence: TGCAGTGCTGCTCCTCCTAGCGGGAGCTCCGGGGCCAACGTCCTGACTTTC. Translation: CSAAPPSGSSGANVLTF.

This rearrangement joins TRBV9 to TRBJ2-7, with a tentative D call TRBD2 (5 bases). V lost 4 bases, J lost 7 bases, and 15 bases lay in between. CDR3 length: 13 amino acids. Germline V gene data show CDR1 as SGDLS and CDR2 as YYNGEE. CDR3 nucleotides: TGTGCCAGCAGCATCCTTTTAGAGGGAGAGCAGTACTTC. Translating gives CASSILLEGEQYF.

The V gene is TRBV6-1, the J gene TRBJ1-2, with 11 bases matching TRBD1. The CDR3 has 16 residues. Germline CDR1 is MNHNS and CDR2 is SASEGT. Unmatched junction bases numbered 12, after V lost 4 bases and J lost 8 bases. CDR3: CASSGPGQGVSGGYTF. Here the CDR3 DNA reads TGTGCCAGCAGTGGCCCGGGACAGGGGGTCTCGGGGGGCTACACCTTC.

At least ten counts were recorded for this clonotype. The chain joins TRBV12-3 or TRBV12-4 to TRBJ1-5; tentatively, D is TRBD1 (6 bases). There are 15 residues in the CDR3. V lost 5 bases to trimming and J lost 1 base, with 12 bases between them. DNA for the CDR3: TGTGCCAGCAGTCTTTTTGGGGGCAGCAATCAGCCCCAGCATTTT. This translates into CASSLFGGSNQPQHF.

This sequence joins TRBV19 and TRBJ2-3, with 8 bases lining up with TRBD1. This CDR3 has 15 amino acids. Germline V CDR1 and CDR2: LNHDA, SQIVND (reference sequence). After removal of 3 bases from V and 4 bases from J, the junction contained 6 bases not matched to a gene. CDR3 in amino acids: CASSMQGAIADTQYF. CDR3 nucleotides: TGTGCCAGTAGTATGCAGGGGGCGATTGCAGATACGCAGTATTTT.

This clonotype appeared a few times. The chain uses TRBV12-3 or TRBV12-4 and TRBJ2-7; D not resolved. The CDR3 extends over 15 amino acids. The V end lost 3 bases, the J end lost 5 bases, and 17 bases lay between the germline ends. The CDR3 coding sequence is TGTGCCAGCAGTTTTGTGGTCGCCGGGTTCGACGAGCAGTACTTC. This codes for CASSFVVAGFDEQYF.

V gene TRBV7-3 combines with J gene TRBJ2-2, with TRBD2 matching over 8 bases. J was trimmed by 0 bases and V by 2 bases; bases with no gene match: 2. The CDR3 covers 16 residues. From germline, CDR1 is SGHTA and CDR2 FQGTGA. CDR3 sequence: CASSLSAGANTGELFF. The CDR3 bases are TGTGCCAGCAGCTTATCAGCGGGGGCGAACACCGGGGAGCTGTTTTTT.

Only a few counts were recorded for this clonotype. The V and J genes are TRBV10-3 and TRBJ2-5; no reliable D call. Germline CDR1 is ENHRY and CDR2 is SYGVKD. The CDR3 totals 14 residues. Trimming took off 0 bases at V and 4 bases at J, with 9 bases between the two ends. For the CDR3, the DNA is TGTGCCATCAGTGAGTCGGATAGTGGAGAGACCCAGTACTTC. Protein product: CAISESDSGETQYF.

The V and J genes are TRBV23-1 and TRBJ2-7; no clear D. TRBV23-1 is flagged as an ORF with uncertain function. The CDR3 spans 15 residues. V dropped 0 bases and J dropped 6 bases, with 15 bases sitting between them. The CDR3 region has the DNA TGCGCCAGCAGTCAATCGTGTGGAAACTCGTGCGAGCAGTACTTC. It specifies CASSQSCGNSCEQYF.

The chain recombines TRBV5-1 with TRBJ2-1, with a tentative D call TRBD2 (6 bases). CDR3 length: 13 amino acids. V was cut by 1 base and J by 9 bases, with 11 bases left in between. Looked up from germline, CDR1 is SGHRS and CDR2 is YFSETQ. CDR3 region: CASSLTGVVEQFF. The CDR3 coding sequence is TGCGCCAGCAGCTTGACGGGGGTGGTTGAGCAGTTCTTC.

V gene TRBV15 combines with J gene TRBJ2-7; the match to TRBD2 covers 7 bases. Germline CDR1 and CDR2: LNHNV and YYDKDF (reference sequence). This CDR3 is 15 amino acids long. Trimming at V came to 1 base and at J to 2 bases, leaving 5 bases not matched to a gene. CDR3 sequence reads: CATSRVQTSTYEQYF. The CDR3 DNA follows: TGTGCCACCAGCAGAGTCCAGACTAGCACCTACGAGCAGTACTTC.

This clonotype turned up a few times. The rearrangement links TRBV20-1 to TRBJ1-1, with TRBD1 as a possible D gene (5 bases). V was cut by 0 bases and J by 5 bases, with 13 bases left in between. The CDR3 runs 14 residues. Germline values: CDR1 DFQATT, CDR2 SNEGSKA (reference sequence). The CDR3 sequence: CSARDGGAGTEAFF. CDR3 bases: TGCAGTGCTAGAGATGGAGGGGCGGGGACTGAAGCTTTCTTT.

This clonotype was picked up a small number of times. V gene TRBV20-1 combines with J gene TRBJ2-1, with TRBD1 as a possible D gene (5 bases). The ends were cut back, 1 base at V and 6 bases at J, with 13 bases in the middle. This CDR3 has 14 residues. Germline V gene data show CDR1 as DFQATT and CDR2 as SNEGSKA (reference sequence). CDR3 nucleotide sequence: TGCAGTGCTAGAGGGCAGGGTATGGGCAATGAGCAGTTCTTC. Amino acids: CSARGQGMGNEQFF.

The V and J genes are TRBV14 and TRBJ2-4; D perhaps matches TRBD1 (5 bases). CDR1 and CDR2 (germline): SGHDN, FVKESK. V lost 1 base, J lost 0 bases, and 10 bases lay in between. The CDR3 loop spans 16 amino acids. The CDR3 DNA follows: TGTGCCAGCAGCCAAGGGACATCCCTAGCCAAAAACATTCAGTACTTC. Protein: CASSQGTSLAKNIQYF.